These 24 T cell receptor beta chains were all obtained from the same sample, sequenced in a study of cytomegalovirus exposure and HLA in healthy donors. Primers for the PCR totalled 60 Vbeta and 13 Jbeta. Here immunoSEQ multiplex PCR was the method, and the copy in TCRdb shows in-frame clones only, minus some. The data show around 100,000 clones, roughly 66% seen once. Sequenced material: PBMCs. All receptors come from a man aged 25-40 years in good health and CMV-seronegative.

This clone was seen only a few times. This chain links TRBV7-6 with TRBJ2-5, with TRBD2 matching 7 bases. Germline assignment: CDR1 SGHVS and CDR2 FNYEAQ. The junction had 6 bases not matched to a gene; V was cut back by 11 bases and J by 0 bases. This CDR3 contains 13 residues. The CDR3 here is CASEGTNQETQYF. The CDR3, as DNA: TGTGCCTCCGAGGGGACTAACCAAGAGACCCAGTACTTC.

The chain joins TRBV5-1 to TRBJ2-1; 9 bases line up with TRBD2. This CDR3 spans 15 amino acids. Trimming at V came to 2 bases and at J to 7 bases, leaving 7 bases not matched to a gene. Germline V gives CDR1 SGHRS, CDR2 YFSETQ. In DNA, the CDR3 is TGCGCCAGCAGCTTCCGACTAGCGGAAAATAATGAGCAGTTCTTC. It specifies CASSFRLAENNEQFF.

CDR3 protein: CASSLAFGYHTEAFF. CDR3 in DNA: TGTGCCAGCAGCTTAGCGTTCGGGTATCACACTGAAGCTTTCTTT. This chain links TRBV7-9 with TRBJ1-1; D call uncertain. CDR3 length: 15 amino acids. V was pared by 0 bases and J by 3 bases, with 11 bases between. Germline-derived CDR1 and CDR2 are SEHNR and FQNEAQ (reference sequence).

The CDR3 loop reads CASSSPGQGDEAFF. CDR3 nucleotide sequence: TGTGCCAGCAGTTCCCCGGGACAGGGGGATGAAGCTTTCTTT. The chain carries TRBV27 and TRBJ1-1; TRBD1 aligns across 11 bases. Germline V lookup: CDR1 MNHEY, CDR2 SMNVEV (reference sequence). After removal of 4 bases from V and 7 bases from J, the junction contained 5 bases not matched to a gene. This CDR3 is built from 14 residues.

The rearrangement uses TRBV9 and TRBJ2-7; 10 nucleotides agree with TRBD2. The CDR3 length is 14 residues. Germline V lookup: CDR1 SGDLS, CDR2 YYNGEE. Trimming removed 3 bases from V and 2 bases from J; junction bases left unmatched: 2. The DNA of the CDR3 is TGTGCCAGCAGCGGGACTAGCGGTGCCTACGAGCAGTACTTC. It is translated as CASSGTSGAYEQYF.

The genes are TRBV27 and TRBJ2-7, with TRBD1 matching over 12 bases. This CDR3 spans 19 amino acids. The V gene end was trimmed by 4 bases and the J gene end by 0 bases; junction bases not matched to a gene: 13. The germline gives CDR1 MNHEY, CDR2 SMNVEV (reference sequence). Written as DNA, the CDR3 is TGTGCCAGCAGTTACCTGGGGACAGGGGGCCTTCAGAACTCCTACGAGCAGTACTTC. It is translated as CASSYLGTGGLQNSYEQYF.

This CDR3 reads CASSIEQGVWTEAFF. The DNA of the CDR3 is TGTGCCAGTAGTATCGAACAGGGGGTTTGGACTGAAGCTTTCTTT. The chain employs TRBV19 and TRBJ1-1, with 8 bases aligning to TRBD1. Looked up from germline, CDR1 is LNHDA and CDR2 is SQIVND (reference sequence). This CDR3 has 15 amino acids. V trimming: 3 bases; J trimming: 5 bases; junction bases outside the gene matches: 8.

This rearrangement joins TRBV9 to TRBJ1-1, with D perhaps TRBD1 (5 bases). Germline loops: CDR1 SGDLS, CDR2 YYNGEE. The germline V and J ends were trimmed by 2 bases and 1 base, with 12 bases remaining between them. The CDR3 length is 15 residues. The CDR3 spells CASSVGWQGNTEAFF. CDR3 bases: TGTGCCAGCAGCGTTGGTTGGCAGGGGAACACTGAAGCTTTCTTT.

V is TRBV4-1 and J is TRBJ2-3; the match to TRBD2 covers 10 bases. Per germline, CDR1 MGHRA and CDR2 YSYEKL. Unmatched junction bases numbered 4, after V lost 2 bases and J lost 2 bases. This CDR3 has 16 residues. CDR3 bases: TGCGCCAGCAGCCAACGACTAGCGGGTCCCACAGATACGCAGTATTTT. This gives the protein CASSQRLAGPTDTQYF.

This clone was picked up a small number of times. V usage is TRBV29-1 and J usage is TRBJ2-1, with TRBD2 matching 8 bases. CDR1 SQVTM and CDR2 ANQGSEA come from the germline V gene. V was pared by 7 bases and J by 1 base, with 6 bases of the junction left unmatched. The CDR3 extends over 14 amino acids. CDR3 loop: CSALGGVSYNEQFF. The CDR3 nucleotides are TGCAGCGCCCTCGGGGGGGTATCCTACAATGAGCAGTTCTTC.

A few counts support this clone. The chain joins TRBV6-4 to TRBJ1-1, with D hard to call. Germline assignment: CDR1 MRHNA and CDR2 SNTAGT. The CDR3 has 14 residues. Trimming took 6 bases from V and 0 from J, leaving 11 bases between them. CDR3 sequence (DNA): TGTGCCAGCAGGGATACAGACATGAACACTGAAGCTTTCTTT. Amino acids: CASRDTDMNTEAFF.

This rearrangement joins TRBV30 to TRBJ2-5; possible D gene TRBD2, 6 bases. The germline V and J ends were trimmed by 3 bases and 4 bases, with 12 bases remaining between them. Germline values: CDR1 GTSNPN, CDR2 SVGIG (reference sequence). This CDR3 is built from 13 residues. This CDR3 is CAWSAGTGETQYF. The CDR3 bases are TGTGCCTGGAGCGCCGGGACTGGAGAGACCCAGTACTTC.

This clone appeared once. The chain has TRBV18 and TRBJ1-1, with 9 bases aligning to TRBD1. V dropped 6 bases and J dropped 4; count of bases not matched to a gene: 9. Per germline, CDR1 KGHSH and CDR2 LQKENI. The CDR3 is made up of 15 amino acids. The CDR3 sequence: CASSSSGQGTTEAFF. DNA of the CDR3: TGTGCCAGCTCCTCATCGGGACAGGGAACCACTGAAGCTTTCTTT.

The rearrangement joins TRBV6-4 to TRBJ1-1, with 8 bases identical to TRBD1. The CDR3 totals 16 residues. V gave up 0 bases and J gave up 4 bases; unmatched junction bases: 7. The germline gives CDR1 MRHNA, CDR2 SNTAGT. CDR3 sequence reads: CASSDSAGGSSTEAFF. Written as DNA, the CDR3 is TGTGCCAGCAGTGACTCTGCAGGGGGCAGTTCCACTGAAGCTTTCTTT.

About this clone itself: A read error may produce the germline difference seen at one junction end. Other DNA sequences in this specimen translate into the identical CDR3. V is TRBV30 and J is TRBJ1-5; D is uncertain. The CDR3 totals 16 residues. Per germline, CDR1 GTSNPN and CDR2 SVGIG (reference sequence). This CDR3 is CAWSPSVLLSNQPQHF. CDR3 DNA: TGTGCTTGGAGCCCCTCGGTCCTTTTGAGCAATCAGCCCCAGCATTTT.

A remark on this clone: The sample contains more than one DNA sequence encoding this CDR3. The genes are TRBV5-1 and TRBJ1-2; maybe TRBD1 (6 bases). Trimming took 0 bases from V and 8 from J, leaving 11 bases between them. The CDR3 consists of 13 residues. Germline assignment: CDR1 SGHRS and CDR2 YFSETQ. DNA for the CDR3: TGCGCCAGCAGCTTGGAACAGGGCCGGGGCTACACCTTC. It encodes CASSLEQGRGYTF.

The chain employs TRBV10-1 and TRBJ2-3; D might be TRBD2 (6 bases). This CDR3 region has 17 residues. CDR1 and CDR2 from the germline V gene are WNHNN and SYGVQD (reference sequence). V gave up 1 base and J gave up 5 bases, with 19 bases separating them. The CDR3 loop is CASSEYGTGERGDTQYF. As DNA, the CDR3 is TGCGCCAGCAGTGAGTACGGGACTGGAGAGAGGGGAGATACGCAGTATTTT.

The chain couples TRBV10-3 to TRBJ2-3; 8 bases align to TRBD2. J gave up 0 bases and V 3 bases, and 5 bases lay outside the gene matches. Germline CDR1 reads ENHRY; CDR2 reads SYGVKD. The CDR3 runs 16 residues. CDR3 nucleotide sequence: TGTGCCATCAGTGAAGGAGTAGCGGGGAGCACAGATACGCAGTATTTT. Translation gives CAISEGVAGSTDTQYF.

This clone was picked up a small number of times. V usage is TRBV28 and J usage is TRBJ1-5; D remains unclear. V was shortened by 2 bases and J by 5 bases, with 7 bases between the two germline ends. The CDR3 extends over 13 amino acids. CDR1 and CDR2 from the germline V gene are MDHEN and SYDVKM. CDR3 region: CASSLSSDQPQHF. The CDR3, as DNA: TGTGCCAGCAGTTTAAGCAGCGATCAGCCCCAGCATTTT.

The rearrangement links TRBV5-1 to TRBJ2-2; no definite D call. The CDR3 is 15 residues long. CDR1 and CDR2 from the germline V gene are SGHRS and YFSETQ. With 3 bases removed from V and 8 bases from J, the gap between germline ends came to 17 bases. For the CDR3, the DNA is TGCGCCAGCAGCTCCACTACACCCGTTGCGGGGGAGCTGTTTTTT. It translates to CASSSTTPVAGELFF.

This clone was seen only a few times. The chain is built from TRBV7-9 and TRBJ2-7, with 11 bases fitting TRBD1. V lost 7 bases and J lost 5; bases outside the gene matches: 10. Germline-derived CDR1 and CDR2 are SEHNR and FQNEAQ (reference sequence). This CDR3 region has 15 residues. The CDR3 is CASTDRGQGVHEQYF. In DNA form, the CDR3 reads TGTGCCAGCACCGATAGGGGACAGGGGGTCCACGAGCAGTACTTC.

The chain links TRBV4-2 to TRBJ2-1; weak D call: TRBD2 (5 bases). The V gene lost 0 bases and the J gene lost 4 bases, with 13 bases spanning the gap. CDR1 is LGHNA and CDR2 is YNFKEQ in the germline V gene. CDR3 length equals 16 residues. The CDR3 DNA reads TGTGCCAGCAGCCAAGAAGGAGGAGGCAAATACAATGAGCAGTTCTTC. It codes for CASSQEGGGKYNEQFF.

The chain has TRBV30 and TRBJ1-1; 8 positions match TRBD1. J was trimmed by 4 bases and V by 5 bases; bases with no gene match: 6. CDR3 length: 13 amino acids. The germline gives CDR1 GTSNPN, CDR2 SVGIG (reference sequence). The CDR3 coding sequence is TGTGCCTGGGGACAGGGTTTGGGCACTGAAGCTTTCTTT. Its protein product is CAWGQGLGTEAFF. Supplemented by reference TRBV30 and TRBJ1-1, the full variable domain reads SQTIHQWPATLVQPVGSPLSLECTVEGTSNPNLYWYRQAAGRGLQLLFYSVGIGQISSEVPQNLSASRPQDRQFILSSKKLLLSDSGFYLCAWGQGLGTEAFFGQGTRLTVV.

This clone was picked up a small number of times. V and J are TRBV20-1 and TRBJ1-1; the D gene is possibly TRBD1 (6 bases). This CDR3 is built from 11 residues. CDR1 DFQATT and CDR2 SNEGSKA come from the germline V gene (reference sequence). The V gene lost 7 bases and the J gene lost 4 bases, with 10 bases spanning the gap. CDR3 nucleotides: TGCAGTGGCGCAGGGGTCACTGAAGCTTTCTTT. Its translation: CSGAGVTEAFF.